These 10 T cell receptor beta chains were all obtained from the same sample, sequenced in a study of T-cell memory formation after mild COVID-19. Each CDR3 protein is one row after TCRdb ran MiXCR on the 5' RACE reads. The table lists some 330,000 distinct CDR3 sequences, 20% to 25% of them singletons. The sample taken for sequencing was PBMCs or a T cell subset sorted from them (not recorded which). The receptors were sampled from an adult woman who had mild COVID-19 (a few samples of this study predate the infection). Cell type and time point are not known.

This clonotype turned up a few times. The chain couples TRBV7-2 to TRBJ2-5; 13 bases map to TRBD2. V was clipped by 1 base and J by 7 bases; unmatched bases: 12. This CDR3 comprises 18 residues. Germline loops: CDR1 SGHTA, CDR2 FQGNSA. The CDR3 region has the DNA TGTGCCAGCAGCTTAGTTCTTAGGACTAGCGGGGGCCTGGGGACCCAGTACTTC. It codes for CASSLVLRTSGGLGTQYF.

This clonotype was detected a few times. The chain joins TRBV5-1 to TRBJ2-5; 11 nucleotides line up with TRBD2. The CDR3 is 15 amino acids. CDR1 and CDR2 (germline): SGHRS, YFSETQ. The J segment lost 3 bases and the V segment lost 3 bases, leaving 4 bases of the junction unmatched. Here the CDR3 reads CASSSGTSGKETQYF. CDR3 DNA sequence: TGCGCCAGCAGCTCCGGGACTAGCGGAAAAGAGACCCAGTACTTC. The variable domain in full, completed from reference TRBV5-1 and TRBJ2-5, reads KAGVTQTPRYLIKTRGQQVTLSCSPISGHRSVSWYQQTPGQGLQFLFEYFSETQRNKGNFPGRFSGRQFSNSRSEMNVSTLELGDSALYLCASSSGTSGKETQYFGPGTRLLVL.

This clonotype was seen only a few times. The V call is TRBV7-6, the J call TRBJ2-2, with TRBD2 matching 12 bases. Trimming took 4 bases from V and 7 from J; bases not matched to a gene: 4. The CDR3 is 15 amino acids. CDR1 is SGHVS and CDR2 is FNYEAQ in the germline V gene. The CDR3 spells CASSSLAGGLGELFF. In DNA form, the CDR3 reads TGTGCCAGCAGCTCCCTAGCGGGGGGGCTCGGGGAGCTGTTTTTT.

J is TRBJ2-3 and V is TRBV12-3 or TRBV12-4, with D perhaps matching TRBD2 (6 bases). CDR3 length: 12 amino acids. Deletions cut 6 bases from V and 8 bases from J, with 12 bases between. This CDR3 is CASSSGLVTQYF. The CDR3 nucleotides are TGTGCCAGCAGCTCGGGACTTGTTACGCAGTATTTT.

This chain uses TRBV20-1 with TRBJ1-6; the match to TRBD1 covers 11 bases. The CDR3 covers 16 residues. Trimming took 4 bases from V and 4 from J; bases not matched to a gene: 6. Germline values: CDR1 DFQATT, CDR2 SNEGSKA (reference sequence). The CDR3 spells CSATTGTGGYNSPLHF. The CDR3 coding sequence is TGCAGTGCTACTACCGGGACAGGGGGATATAATTCACCCCTCCACTTT.

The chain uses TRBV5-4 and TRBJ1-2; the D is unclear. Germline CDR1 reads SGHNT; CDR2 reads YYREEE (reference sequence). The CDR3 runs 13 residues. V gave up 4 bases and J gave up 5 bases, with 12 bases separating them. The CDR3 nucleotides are TGTGCCAGCAGCAACTACGGATGGTATGGCTACACCTTC. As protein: CASSNYGWYGYTF.

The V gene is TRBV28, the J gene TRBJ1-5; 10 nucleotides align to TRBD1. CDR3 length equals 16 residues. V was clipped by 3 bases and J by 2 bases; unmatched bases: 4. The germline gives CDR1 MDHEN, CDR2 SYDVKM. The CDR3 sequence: CASSLTGGRGNQPQHF. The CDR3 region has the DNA TGTGCCAGCAGTTTGACAGGGGGCCGTGGCAATCAGCCCCAGCATTTT. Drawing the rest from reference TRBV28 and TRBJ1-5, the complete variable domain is DVKVTQSSRYLVKRTGEKVFLECVQDMDHENMFWYRQDPGLGLRLIYFSYDVKMKEKGDIPEGYSVSREKKERFSLILESASTNQTSMYLCASSLTGGRGNQPQHFGDGTRLSIL.

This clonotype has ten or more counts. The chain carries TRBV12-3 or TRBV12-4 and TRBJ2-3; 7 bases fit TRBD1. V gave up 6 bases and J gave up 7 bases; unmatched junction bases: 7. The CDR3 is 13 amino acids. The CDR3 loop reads CASSPSTGHTQYF. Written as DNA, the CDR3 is TGTGCCAGCAGCCCTTCGACAGGGCATACGCAGTATTTT.

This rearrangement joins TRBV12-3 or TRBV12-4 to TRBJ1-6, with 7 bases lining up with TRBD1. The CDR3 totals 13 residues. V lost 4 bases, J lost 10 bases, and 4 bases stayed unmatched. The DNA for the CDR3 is TGTGCCAGCAGTTCAGGGGGGTCGTCACCCCTCCACTTT. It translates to CASSSGGSSPLHF.

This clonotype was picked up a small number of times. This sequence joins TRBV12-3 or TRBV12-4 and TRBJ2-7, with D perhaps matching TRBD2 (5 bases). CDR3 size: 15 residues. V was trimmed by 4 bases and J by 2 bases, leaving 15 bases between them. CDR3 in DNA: TGTGCCAGCAGTTCCCGGGGAGCTGGAACCTACGAGCAGTACTTC. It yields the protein CASSSRGAGTYEQYF.